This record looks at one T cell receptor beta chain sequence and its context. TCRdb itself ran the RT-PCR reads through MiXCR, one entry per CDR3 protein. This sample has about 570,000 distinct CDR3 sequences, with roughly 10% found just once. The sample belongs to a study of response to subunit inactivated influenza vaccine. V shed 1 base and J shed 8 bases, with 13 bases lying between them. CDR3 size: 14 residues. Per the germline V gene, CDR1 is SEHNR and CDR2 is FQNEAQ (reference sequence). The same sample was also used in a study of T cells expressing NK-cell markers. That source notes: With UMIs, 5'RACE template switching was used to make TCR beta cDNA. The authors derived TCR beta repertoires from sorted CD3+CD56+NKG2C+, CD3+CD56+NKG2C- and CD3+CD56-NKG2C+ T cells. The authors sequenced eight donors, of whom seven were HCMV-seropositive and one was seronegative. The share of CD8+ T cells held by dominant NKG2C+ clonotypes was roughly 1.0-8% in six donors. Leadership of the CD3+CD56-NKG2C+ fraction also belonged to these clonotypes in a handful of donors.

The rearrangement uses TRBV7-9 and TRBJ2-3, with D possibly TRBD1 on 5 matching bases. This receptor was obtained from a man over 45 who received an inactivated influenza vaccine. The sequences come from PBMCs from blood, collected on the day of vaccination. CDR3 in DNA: TGTGCCAGCAGCTTAGTTCTCCTCCAGGGTACGCAGTATTTT. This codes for CASSLVLLQGTQYF.